This entry concerns a single TCR beta chain. Its antigen is not identified. This record comes from a study of CD8 T cells in ankylosing spondylitis. Study-wide results and caveats: Ankylosing spondylitis blood seemed to carry a telltale TCR beta motif made of several highly homologous variants.

The trim removed 5 bases at V and 8 bases at J, leaving 9 bases unmatched. The CDR3 has 15 amino acids. CDR1 SGHAT and CDR2 FQNNGV come from the germline V gene. TCRdb redid the calling of the 5' RACE reads with MiXCR, one entry per CDR3 protein. Of approximately 400,000 distinct CDR3 sequences in the sample, roughly 26% were seen once. Specimen: blood, either unsorted or a sorted T cell fraction (not recorded which). The genes are TRBV11-2 and TRBJ2-1; 10 positions agree with TRBD2. The sequence was collected from a male donor with ankylosing spondylitis. For the CDR3, the DNA is TGTGCCAGCAGCCAGATGACTAGCGGGCTCTATGAGCAGTTCTTC. Its protein product is CASSQMTSGLYEQFF. The whole variable domain, filled in from reference TRBV11-2 and TRBJ2-1, reads EAGVAQSPRYKIIEKRQSVAFWCNPISGHATLYWYQQILGQGPKLLIQFQNNGVVDDSQLPKDRFSAERLKGVDSTLKIQPAKLEDSAVYLCASSQMTSGLYEQFFGPGTRLTVL.